This record looks at one TCR beta chain sequence and its context. The record originates from a study of cytomegalovirus exposure and HLA in healthy donors. The primer mix had 60 Vbeta and 13 Jbeta primers. TCRdb keeps only in-frame clones here, not all; method: immunoSEQ multiplex PCR. Of over 150,000 clones listed, 70% to 80% are singletons. Sequenced: PBMCs. This TCR was recovered from a woman aged 40 to 50 in good health and CMV-seronegative.

The DNA for the CDR3 is TGTGCCAGCAGTTCGAGGGACAACTCCTACAATGAGCAGTTCTTC. Its translation is CASSSRDNSYNEQFF. The gene calls are TRBV7-6 and TRBJ2-1; D is possibly TRBD1 (6 bases). In germline, CDR1 is SGHVS, CDR2 FNYEAQ. The CDR3 is 15 residues long. V was pared by 6 bases and J by 0 bases, with 12 bases between.